The clone carrying this T cell receptor beta chain was seen only a few times. No antigen is known for it. Looked up from germline, CDR1 is MNHNS and CDR2 is SASEGT. The V and J ends lost 6 bases and 2 bases respectively, with 17 bases between them. This CDR3 is 15 amino acids long. This record belongs to a study of CD8 T cells in ankylosing spondylitis. Study outcomes and limitations: According to the report, clones linked to the disease were significantly enriched in matched synovial fluid samples taken from ankylosing spondylitis patients. Earlier authors reported some of these motif variants in reactive arthritis synovial fluid and blood.

In making TCR beta libraries, quantitative 5'-RACE with molecular barcodes was used. MiXCR, run by TCRdb on the 5' RACE reads, gives a single entry per CDR3 protein. Here the sample spans 200,000 to 250,000 distinct CDR3 sequences, roughly a third being singletons. The sample comprised blood, either unsorted or a sorted T cell fraction (not recorded which). The sequence came from a male donor with ankylosing spondylitis or in good health (not recorded which). This chain connects TRBV6-1 to TRBJ2-7; a possible D gene is TRBD2 (5 bases). The CDR3: CASSHRPSGTYEQYF. The CDR3 region has the DNA TGTGCCAGCAGCCACCGCCCCAGCGGAACCTACGAGCAGTACTTC.